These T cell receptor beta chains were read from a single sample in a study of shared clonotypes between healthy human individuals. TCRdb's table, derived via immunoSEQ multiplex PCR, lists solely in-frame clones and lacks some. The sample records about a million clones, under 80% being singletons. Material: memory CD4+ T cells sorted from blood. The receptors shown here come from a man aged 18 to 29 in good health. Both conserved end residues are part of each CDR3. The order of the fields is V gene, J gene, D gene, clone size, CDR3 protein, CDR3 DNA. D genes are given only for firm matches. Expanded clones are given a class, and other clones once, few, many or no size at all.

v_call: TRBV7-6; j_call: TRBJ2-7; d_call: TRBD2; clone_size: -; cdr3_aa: CASSLGTSGIYEQYF; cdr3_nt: TGTGCCAGCAGCTTAGGGACTAGCGGGATCTACGAGCAGTACTTC
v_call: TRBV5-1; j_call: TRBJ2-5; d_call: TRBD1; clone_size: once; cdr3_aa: CASSPGQGATQYF; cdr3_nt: TGCGCCAGCAGCCCCGGACAGGGGGCGACCCAGTACTTC
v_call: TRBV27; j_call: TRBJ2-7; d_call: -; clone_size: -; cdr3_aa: CASSKSAAERNQYSYEQYF; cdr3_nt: TGTGCCAGCAGCAAAAGCGCGGCAGAGAGGAATCAATACTCCTACGAGCAGTACTTC
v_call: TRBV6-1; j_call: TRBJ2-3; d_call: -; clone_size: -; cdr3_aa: CASSDFLTQYF; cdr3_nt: TGTGCCAGCAGTGACTTTCTCACGCAGTATTTT
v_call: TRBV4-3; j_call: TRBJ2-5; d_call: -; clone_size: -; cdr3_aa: CASSQGDLETQYF; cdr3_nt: TGCGCCAGCAGCCAGGGGGACTTAGAGACCCAGTACTTC
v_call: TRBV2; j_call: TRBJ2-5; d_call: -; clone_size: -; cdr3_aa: CASRADWSQETQYF; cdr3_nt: TGTGCCAGCAGGGCTGACTGGAGCCAAGAGACCCAGTACTTC
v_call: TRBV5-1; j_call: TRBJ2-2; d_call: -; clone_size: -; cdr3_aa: CASTNRDTSNTGELFF; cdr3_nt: TGCGCCAGCACCAATAGGGACACGTCGAACACCGGGGAGCTGTTTTTT
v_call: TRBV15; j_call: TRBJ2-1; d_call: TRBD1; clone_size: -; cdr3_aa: CATSRDPGTGNEQFF; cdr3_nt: TGTGCCACCAGCAGAGACCCTGGGACAGGGAATGAGCAGTTCTTC
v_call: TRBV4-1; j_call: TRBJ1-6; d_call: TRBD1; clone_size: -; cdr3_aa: CASSPRTGMDSPLHF; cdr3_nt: TGCGCCAGCAGCCCGAGGACAGGGATGGATTCACCCCTCCACTTT
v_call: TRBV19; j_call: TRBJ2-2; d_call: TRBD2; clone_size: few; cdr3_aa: CASRAGTSGGNTGELFF; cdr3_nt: TGTGCCAGTAGAGCAGGGACTAGCGGGGGGAACACCGGGGAGCTGTTTTTT
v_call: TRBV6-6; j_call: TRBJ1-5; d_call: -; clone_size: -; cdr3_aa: CASSYDSPHQPQHF; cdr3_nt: TGTGCCAGCAGTTACGACAGCCCCCATCAGCCCCAGCATTTT
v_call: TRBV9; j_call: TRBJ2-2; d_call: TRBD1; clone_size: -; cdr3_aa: CASGKTGTENTGELFF; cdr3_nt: TGTGCCAGCGGGAAAACGGGGACAGAAAACACCGGGGAGCTGTTTTTT
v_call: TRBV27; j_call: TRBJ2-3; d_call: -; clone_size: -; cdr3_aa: CASSSSPLQRGTDTQYF; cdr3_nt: TGTGCCAGCAGCTCCTCCCCCCTCCAGCGGGGCACAGATACGCAGTATTTT
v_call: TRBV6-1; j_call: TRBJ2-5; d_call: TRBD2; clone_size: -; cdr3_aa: CASLEGLVETQYF; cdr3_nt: TGTGCCAGCCTCGAAGGACTAGTTGAGACCCAGTACTTC
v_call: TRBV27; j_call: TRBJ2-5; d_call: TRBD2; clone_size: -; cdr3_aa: CASSDYLAGRAQETQYF; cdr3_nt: TGTGCCAGCAGTGACTATTTAGCGGGCCGGGCCCAAGAGACCCAGTACTTC
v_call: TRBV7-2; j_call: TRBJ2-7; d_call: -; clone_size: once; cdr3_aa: CASSLYFGLRSYEQYF; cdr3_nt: TGTGCCAGCAGCTTATATTTCGGTTTGAGGTCCTACGAGCAGTACTTC
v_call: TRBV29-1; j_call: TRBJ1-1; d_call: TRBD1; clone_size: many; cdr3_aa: CSHLDRESFTEAFF; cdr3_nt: TGCAGCCATCTCGACAGGGAGTCCTTCACTGAAGCTTTCTTT
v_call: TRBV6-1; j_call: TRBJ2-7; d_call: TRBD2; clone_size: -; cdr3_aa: CASSESAQRGVF; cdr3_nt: TGTGCCAGCAGTGAAAGTGCCCAGCGGGGTGTCTTC
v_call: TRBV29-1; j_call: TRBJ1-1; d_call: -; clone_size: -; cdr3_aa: CSVSPRLPEVTEAFF; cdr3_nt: TGCAGCGTTTCCCCCCGGCTCCCGGAAGTCACTGAAGCTTTCTTT
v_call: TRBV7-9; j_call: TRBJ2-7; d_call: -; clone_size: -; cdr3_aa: CASSYETVFSYEQYF; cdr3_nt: TGTGCCAGCAGCTACGAGACGGTCTTCTCCTACGAGCAGTACTTC
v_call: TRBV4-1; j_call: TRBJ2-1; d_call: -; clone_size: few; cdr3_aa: CASSQESGRPYNEQFF; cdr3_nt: TGCGCCAGCAGCCAAGAATCAGGTCGGCCCTACAATGAGCAGTTCTTC
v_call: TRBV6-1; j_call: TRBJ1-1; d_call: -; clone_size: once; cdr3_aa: CASRRGPGTEAFF; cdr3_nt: TGTGCCAGCAGGAGGGGTCCGGGGACTGAAGCTTTCTTT
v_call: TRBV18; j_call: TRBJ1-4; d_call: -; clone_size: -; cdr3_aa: CASSRSPGSTNEKLFF; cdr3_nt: TGTGCCAGCTCACGTTCCCCAGGGAGTACTAATGAAAAACTGTTTTTT
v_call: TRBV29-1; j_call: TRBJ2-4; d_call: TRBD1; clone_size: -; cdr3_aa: CSVAWDREGIQYF; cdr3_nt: TGCAGCGTGGCTTGGGACAGGGAGGGCATTCAGTACTTC
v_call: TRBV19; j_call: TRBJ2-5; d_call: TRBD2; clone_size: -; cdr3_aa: CASSMAGGPETQYF; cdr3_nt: TGTGCCAGTAGTATGGCGGGGGGGCCGGAGACCCAGTACTTC
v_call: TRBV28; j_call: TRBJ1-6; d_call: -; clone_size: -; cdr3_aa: CASSLQEGFSPLHF; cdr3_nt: TGTGCCAGCAGCCTACAGGAAGGGTTTTCACCCCTCCACTTT
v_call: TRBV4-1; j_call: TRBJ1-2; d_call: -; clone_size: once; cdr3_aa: CASSQESTPQRGYTF; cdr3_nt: TGCGCCAGCAGCCAAGAGAGTACACCTCAGCGGGGCTACACCTTC
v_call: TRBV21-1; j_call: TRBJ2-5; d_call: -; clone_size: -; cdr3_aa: CASSKGRSGTYQETQYF; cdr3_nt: TGTGCCAGCAGCAAAGGAAGGTCCGGGACCTACCAAGAGACCCAGTACTTC
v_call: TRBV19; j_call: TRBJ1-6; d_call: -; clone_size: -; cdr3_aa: CASSIAVRPSSNSPLHF; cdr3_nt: TGTGCCAGTAGTATAGCGGTCCGGCCGTCGAGTAATTCACCCCTCCACTTT
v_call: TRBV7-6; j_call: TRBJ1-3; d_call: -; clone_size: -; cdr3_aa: CASSLGGAPGNTIYF; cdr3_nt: TGTGCCAGCAGCTTAGGGGGAGCCCCTGGAAACACCATATATTTT
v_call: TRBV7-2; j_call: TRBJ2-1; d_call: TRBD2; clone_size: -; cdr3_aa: CASSLASGRAGNEQFF; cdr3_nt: TGTGCCAGCAGCTTGGCTAGCGGGAGGGCCGGCAATGAGCAGTTCTTC
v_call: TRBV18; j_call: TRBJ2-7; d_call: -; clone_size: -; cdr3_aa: CASSPNSGEQYF; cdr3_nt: TGTGCCAGCTCACCAAATTCTGGCGAGCAGTACTTC
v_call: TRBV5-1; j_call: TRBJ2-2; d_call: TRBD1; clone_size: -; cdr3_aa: CASSSNPGTVNTGELFF; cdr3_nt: TGCGCCAGCAGCTCAAATCCCGGGACAGTTAACACCGGGGAGCTGTTTTTT
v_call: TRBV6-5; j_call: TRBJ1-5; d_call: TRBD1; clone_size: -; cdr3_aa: CASSGTGVGDQPQHF; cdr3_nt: TGTGCCAGCAGTGGGACAGGGGTAGGAGATCAGCCCCAGCATTTT
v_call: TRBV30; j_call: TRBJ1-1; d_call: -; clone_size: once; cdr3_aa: CAWSVPPPGSTEAFF; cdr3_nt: TGTGCCTGGAGTGTACCCCCACCAGGGAGTACTGAAGCTTTCTTT
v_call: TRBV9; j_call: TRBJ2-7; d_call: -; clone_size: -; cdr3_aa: CASSPQQGGFYEQYF; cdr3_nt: TGTGCCAGCAGCCCCCAGCAGGGGGGATTCTACGAGCAGTACTTC
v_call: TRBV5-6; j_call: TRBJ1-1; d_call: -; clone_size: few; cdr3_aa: CASSKLQGGADTEAFF; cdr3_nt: TGTGCCAGCAGTAAACTACAGGGCGGGGCGGACACTGAAGCTTTCTTT
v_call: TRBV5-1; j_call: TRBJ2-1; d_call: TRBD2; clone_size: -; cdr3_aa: CASNTYGTSGSGEQFF; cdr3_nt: TGCGCCAGCAACACGTACGGGACTAGCGGGAGCGGTGAGCAGTTCTTC
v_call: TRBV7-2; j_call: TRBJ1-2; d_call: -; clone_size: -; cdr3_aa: CASSLSPVGGYTF; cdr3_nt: TGTGCCAGCAGCTTATCCCCCGTTGGTGGCTACACCTTC
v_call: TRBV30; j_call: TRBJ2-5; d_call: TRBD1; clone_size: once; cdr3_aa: CAWRYLGQAQETQYF; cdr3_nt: TGTGCCTGGAGATACTTAGGACAGGCCCAAGAGACCCAGTACTTC
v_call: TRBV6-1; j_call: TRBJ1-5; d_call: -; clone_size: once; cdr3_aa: CASSDSQPQHF; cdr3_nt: TGTGCCAGCAGTGACAGCCAGCCCCAGCATTTT
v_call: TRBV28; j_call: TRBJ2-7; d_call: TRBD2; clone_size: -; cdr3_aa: CASSITGGSNEQYF; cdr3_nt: TGTGCCAGCAGTATTACGGGGGGGTCAAACGAGCAGTACTTC
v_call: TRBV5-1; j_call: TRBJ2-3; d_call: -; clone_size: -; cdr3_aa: CASSLGTSTDTQYF; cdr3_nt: TGCGCCAGCAGCTTGGGAACTAGCACAGATACGCAGTATTTT
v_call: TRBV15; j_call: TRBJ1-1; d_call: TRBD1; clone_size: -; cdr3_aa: CATSREDRGNTEAFF; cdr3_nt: TGTGCCACCAGCAGAGAAGACAGGGGGAACACTGAAGCTTTCTTT
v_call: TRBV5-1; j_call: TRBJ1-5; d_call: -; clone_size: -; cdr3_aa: CASSLSGSNQPQHF; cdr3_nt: TGCGCCAGCAGCTTGTCAGGGAGCAATCAGCCCCAGCATTTT
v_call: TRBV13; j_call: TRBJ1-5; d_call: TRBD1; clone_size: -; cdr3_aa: CASSTGTGGNQPQHF; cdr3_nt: TGTGCCAGCAGCACAGGGACAGGGGGTAATCAGCCCCAGCATTTT
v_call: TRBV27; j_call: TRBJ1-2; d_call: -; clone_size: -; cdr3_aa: CASSLEGRYGYTF; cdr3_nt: TGTGCCAGCAGTTTAGAGGGACGGTATGGCTACACCTTC
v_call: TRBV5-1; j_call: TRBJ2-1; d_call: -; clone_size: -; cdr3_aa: CASSSLGNEQFF; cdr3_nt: TGCGCCAGCAGCTCCCTCGGCAATGAGCAGTTCTTC
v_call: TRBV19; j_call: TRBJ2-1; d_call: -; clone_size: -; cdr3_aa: CASSIFGRNEQFF; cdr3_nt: TGTGCCAGTAGTATCTTCGGACGGAATGAGCAGTTCTTC
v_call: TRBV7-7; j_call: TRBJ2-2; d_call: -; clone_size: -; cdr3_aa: CASRLGQTNTGELFF; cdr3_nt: TGTGCTAGCAGGTTAGGGCAGACGAACACCGGGGAGCTGTTTTTT
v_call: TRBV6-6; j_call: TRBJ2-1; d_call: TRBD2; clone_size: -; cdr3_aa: CASSPGRGGRNEQFF; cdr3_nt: TGTGCCAGCAGCCCCGGGAGGGGGGGTCGGAATGAGCAGTTCTTC
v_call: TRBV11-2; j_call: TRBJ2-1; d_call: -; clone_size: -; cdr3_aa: CASSLGVTSYNEQFF; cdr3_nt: TGTGCCAGCAGCTTGGGGGTTACTTCCTACAATGAGCAGTTCTTC
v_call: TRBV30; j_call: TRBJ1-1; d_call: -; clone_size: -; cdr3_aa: CAWTLLTGLEAFF; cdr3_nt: TGTGCCTGGACTCTCTTGACAGGACTTGAAGCTTTCTTT
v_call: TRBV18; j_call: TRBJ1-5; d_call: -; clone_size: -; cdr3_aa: CASSSTVSNQPQHF; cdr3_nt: TGTGCCAGCTCATCGACAGTTAGCAATCAGCCCCAGCATTTT
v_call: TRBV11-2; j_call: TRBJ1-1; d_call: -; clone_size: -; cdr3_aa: CASTLALGMGGAFF; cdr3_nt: TGTGCCAGCACCCTAGCCCTAGGGATGGGCGGAGCTTTCTTT